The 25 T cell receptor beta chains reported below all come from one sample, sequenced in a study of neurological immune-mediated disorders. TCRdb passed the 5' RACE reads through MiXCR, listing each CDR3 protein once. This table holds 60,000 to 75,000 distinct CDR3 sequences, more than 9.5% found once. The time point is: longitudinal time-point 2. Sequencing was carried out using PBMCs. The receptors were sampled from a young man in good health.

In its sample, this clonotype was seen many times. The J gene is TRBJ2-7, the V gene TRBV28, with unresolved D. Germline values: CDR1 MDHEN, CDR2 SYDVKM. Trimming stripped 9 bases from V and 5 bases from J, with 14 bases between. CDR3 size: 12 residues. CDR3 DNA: TGTGCCAGTTATGTGGTAGCCCACGAGCAGTACTTC. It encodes CASYVVAHEQYF.

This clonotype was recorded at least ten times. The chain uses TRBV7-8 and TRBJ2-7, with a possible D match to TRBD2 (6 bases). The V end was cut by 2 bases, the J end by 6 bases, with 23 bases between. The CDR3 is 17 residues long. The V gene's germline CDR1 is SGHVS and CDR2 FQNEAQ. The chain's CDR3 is CASSLIRRRRDLGEQYF. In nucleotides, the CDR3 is TGTGCCAGCAGCTTAATAAGGCGCAGAAGGGACTTAGGCGAGCAGTACTTC.

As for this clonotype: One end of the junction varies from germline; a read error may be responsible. The CDR3 DNA reads TGCGCCAGCGGCTTGGTTGGGGACAGTGAGACCCAGTACTTC. Translating gives CASGLVGDSETQYF. The rearrangement joins TRBV5-1 to TRBJ2-5, with TRBD1 identical over 7 bases. Germline CDR1 reads SGHRS; CDR2 reads YFSETQ. There are 14 residues in the CDR3.

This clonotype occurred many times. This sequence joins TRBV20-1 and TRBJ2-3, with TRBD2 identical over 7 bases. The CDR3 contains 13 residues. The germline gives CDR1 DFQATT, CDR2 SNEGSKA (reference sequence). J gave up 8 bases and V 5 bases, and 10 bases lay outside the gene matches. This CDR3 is CSARGLGSGTQYF. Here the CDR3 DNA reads TGCAGTGCTCGAGGACTAGGGAGCGGTACGCAGTATTTT.

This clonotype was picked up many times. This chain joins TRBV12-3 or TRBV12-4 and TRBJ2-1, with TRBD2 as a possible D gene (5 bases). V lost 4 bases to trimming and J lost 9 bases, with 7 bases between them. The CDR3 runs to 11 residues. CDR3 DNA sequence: TGTGCCAGCAGTTCCCGGGGTGAGCAGTTCTTC. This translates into CASSSRGEQFF.

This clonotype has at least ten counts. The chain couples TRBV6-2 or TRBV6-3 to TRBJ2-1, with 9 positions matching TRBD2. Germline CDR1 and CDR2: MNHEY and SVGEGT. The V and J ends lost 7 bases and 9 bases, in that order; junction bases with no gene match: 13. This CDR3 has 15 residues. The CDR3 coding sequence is TGTGCCAGCACGACCCTTGGGACTAGCACAAGTGAGCAGTTCTTC. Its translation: CASTTLGTSTSEQFF.

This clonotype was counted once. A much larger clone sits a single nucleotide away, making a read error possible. In DNA form, the CDR3 reads TGTGCCAGCAGCTCGACCGATCTTGCTAGCGGGTGCTCCTACGAGCAGTACTTC. Translated: CASSSTDLASGCSYEQYF. The chain is built from TRBV7-2 and TRBJ2-7, with 8 bases matching TRBD2. Germline loops: CDR1 SGHTA, CDR2 FQGNSA. The CDR3 covers 18 residues. V shed 4 bases and J 0 bases; nucleotides not matched to a gene: 14.

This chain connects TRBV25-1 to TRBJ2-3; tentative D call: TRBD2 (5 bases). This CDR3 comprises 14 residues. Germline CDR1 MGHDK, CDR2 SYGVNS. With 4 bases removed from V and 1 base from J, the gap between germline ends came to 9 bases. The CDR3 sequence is CASSAVGGTDTQYF. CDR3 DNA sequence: TGTGCCAGCAGTGCCGTCGGGGGCACAGATACGCAGTATTTT.

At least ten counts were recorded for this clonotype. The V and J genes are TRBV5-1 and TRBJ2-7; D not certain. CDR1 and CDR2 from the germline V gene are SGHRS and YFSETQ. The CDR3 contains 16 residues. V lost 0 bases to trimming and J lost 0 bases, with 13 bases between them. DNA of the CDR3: TGCGCCAGCAGCTTGGACACTCCGATCAGCTCCTACGAGCAGTACTTC. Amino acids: CASSLDTPISSYEQYF. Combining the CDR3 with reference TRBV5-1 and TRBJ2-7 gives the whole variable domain KAGVTQTPRYLIKTRGQQVTLSCSPISGHRSVSWYQQTPGQGLQFLFEYFSETQRNKGNFPGRFSGRQFSNSRSEMNVSTLELGDSALYLCASSLDTPISSYEQYFGPGTRLTVT.

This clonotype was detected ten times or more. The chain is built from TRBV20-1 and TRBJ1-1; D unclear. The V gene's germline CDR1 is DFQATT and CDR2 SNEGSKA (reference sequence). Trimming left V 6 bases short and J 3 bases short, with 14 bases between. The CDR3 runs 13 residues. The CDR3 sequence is CSARGQLDTEAFF. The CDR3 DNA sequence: TGCAGTGCCCGAGGCCAGTTGGACACTGAAGCTTTCTTT.

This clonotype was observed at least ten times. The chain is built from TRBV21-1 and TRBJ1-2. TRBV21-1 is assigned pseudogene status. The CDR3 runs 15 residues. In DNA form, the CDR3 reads TGTGCCAGCAGCAAGGGGCTCTCATATCCACATGGCTACACCTTC. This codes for CASSKGLSYPHGYTF.

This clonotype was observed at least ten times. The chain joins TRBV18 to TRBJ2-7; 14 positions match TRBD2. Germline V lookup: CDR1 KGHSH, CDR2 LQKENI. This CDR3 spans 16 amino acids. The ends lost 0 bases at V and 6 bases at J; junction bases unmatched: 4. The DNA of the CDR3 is TGTGCCAGCTCACCACCGACTAGCGGGAGGGCCGCCGAGCAGTACTTC. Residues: CASSPPTSGRAAEQYF.

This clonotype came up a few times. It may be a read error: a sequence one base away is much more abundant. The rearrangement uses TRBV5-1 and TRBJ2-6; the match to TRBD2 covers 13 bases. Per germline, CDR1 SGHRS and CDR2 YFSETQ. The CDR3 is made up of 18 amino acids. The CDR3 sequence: CASSPGLAGVGGANVPTF. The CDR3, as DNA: TGCGCCAGCAGCCCAGGACTAGCGGGAGTAGGTGGGGCCAACGTCCCGACTTTC.

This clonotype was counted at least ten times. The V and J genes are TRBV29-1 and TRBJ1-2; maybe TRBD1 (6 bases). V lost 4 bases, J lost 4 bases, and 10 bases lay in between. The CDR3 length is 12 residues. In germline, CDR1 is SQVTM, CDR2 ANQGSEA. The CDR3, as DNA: TGCAGCGTTGCAGGGGTCGGCTATGGCTACACCTTC. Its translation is CSVAGVGYGYTF.

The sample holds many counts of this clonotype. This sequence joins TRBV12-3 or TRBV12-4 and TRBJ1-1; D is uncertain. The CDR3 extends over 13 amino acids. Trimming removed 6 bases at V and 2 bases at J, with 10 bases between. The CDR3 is CASRPGRNTEAFF. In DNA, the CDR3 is TGTGCCAGCAGACCGGGCAGAAACACTGAAGCTTTCTTT.

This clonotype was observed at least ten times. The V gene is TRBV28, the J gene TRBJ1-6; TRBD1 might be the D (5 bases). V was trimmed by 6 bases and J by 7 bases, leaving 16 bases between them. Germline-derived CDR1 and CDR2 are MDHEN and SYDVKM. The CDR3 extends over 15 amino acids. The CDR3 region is CASSSGHNLNSPLHF. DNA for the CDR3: TGTGCCAGCAGCTCAGGACACAATCTAAATTCACCCCTCCACTTT.

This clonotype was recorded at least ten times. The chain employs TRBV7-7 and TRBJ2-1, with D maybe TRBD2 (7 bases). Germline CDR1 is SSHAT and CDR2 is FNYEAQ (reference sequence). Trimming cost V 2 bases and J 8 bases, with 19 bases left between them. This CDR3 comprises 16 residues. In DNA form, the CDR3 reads TGTGCCAGCAGCTTACTCGGGGGGCGCGGGATGGATGAGCAGTTCTTC. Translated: CASSLLGGRGMDEQFF. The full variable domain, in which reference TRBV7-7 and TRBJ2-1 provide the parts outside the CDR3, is GAGVSQSPRYKVTKRGQDVTLRCDPISSHATLYWYQQALGQGPEFLTYFNYEAQPDKSGLPSDRFSAERPEGSISTLTIQRTEQRDSAMYRCASSLLGGRGMDEQFFGPGTRLTVL.

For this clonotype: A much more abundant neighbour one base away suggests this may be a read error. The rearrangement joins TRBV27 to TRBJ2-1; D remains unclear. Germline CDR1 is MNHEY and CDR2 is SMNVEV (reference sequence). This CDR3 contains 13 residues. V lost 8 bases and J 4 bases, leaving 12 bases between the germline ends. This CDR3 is CASGPAAYNEQFF. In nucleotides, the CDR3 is TGTGCCAGCGGCCCCGCGGCTTACAATGAGCAGTTCTTC.

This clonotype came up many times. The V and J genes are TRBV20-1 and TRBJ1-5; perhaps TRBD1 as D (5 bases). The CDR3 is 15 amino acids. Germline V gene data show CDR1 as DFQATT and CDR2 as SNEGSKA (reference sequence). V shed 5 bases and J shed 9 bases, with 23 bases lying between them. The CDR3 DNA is TGCAGTGCTCCTACTTTCACGGCGGGGGGGGGGCCCCAGCATTTT. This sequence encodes CSAPTFTAGGGPQHF.

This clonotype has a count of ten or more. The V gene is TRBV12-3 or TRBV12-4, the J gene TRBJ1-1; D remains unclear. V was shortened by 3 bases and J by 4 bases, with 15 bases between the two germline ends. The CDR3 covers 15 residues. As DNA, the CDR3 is TGTGCCAGCAGTTTTGCGGCAGCTGTGTCCACTGAAGCTTTCTTT. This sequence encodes CASSFAAAVSTEAFF.

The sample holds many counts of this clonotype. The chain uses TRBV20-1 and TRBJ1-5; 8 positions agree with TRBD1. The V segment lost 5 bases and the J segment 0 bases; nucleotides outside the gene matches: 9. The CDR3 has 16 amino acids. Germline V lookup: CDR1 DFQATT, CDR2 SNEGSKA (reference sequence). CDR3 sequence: CSAPPRTGYSNQPQHF. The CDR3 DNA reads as TGCAGTGCTCCCCCGAGGACAGGGTATAGCAATCAGCCCCAGCATTTT.

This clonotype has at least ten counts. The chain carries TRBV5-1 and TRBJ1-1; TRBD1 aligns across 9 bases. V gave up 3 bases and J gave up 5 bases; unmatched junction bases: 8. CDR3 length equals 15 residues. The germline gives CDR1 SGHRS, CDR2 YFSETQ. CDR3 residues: CASSYSTGGLTEAFF. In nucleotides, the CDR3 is TGCGCCAGCAGCTACAGTACAGGGGGCCTTACTGAAGCTTTCTTT.

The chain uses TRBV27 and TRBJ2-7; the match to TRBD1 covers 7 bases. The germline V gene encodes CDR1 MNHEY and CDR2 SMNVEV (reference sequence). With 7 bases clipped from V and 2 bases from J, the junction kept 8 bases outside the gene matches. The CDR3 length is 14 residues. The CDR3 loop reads CASNQQGNAYEQYF. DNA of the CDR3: TGTGCCAGCAACCAACAGGGGAACGCCTACGAGCAGTACTTC.

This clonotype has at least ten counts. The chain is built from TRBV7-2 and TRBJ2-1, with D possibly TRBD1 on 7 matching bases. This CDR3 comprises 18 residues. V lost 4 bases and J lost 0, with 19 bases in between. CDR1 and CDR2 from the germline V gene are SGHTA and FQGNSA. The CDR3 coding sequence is TGTGCCAGCAGCTCGGGGGTGACAGGGTGGAGCTCCTACAATGAGCAGTTCTTC. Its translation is CASSSGVTGWSSYNEQFF.

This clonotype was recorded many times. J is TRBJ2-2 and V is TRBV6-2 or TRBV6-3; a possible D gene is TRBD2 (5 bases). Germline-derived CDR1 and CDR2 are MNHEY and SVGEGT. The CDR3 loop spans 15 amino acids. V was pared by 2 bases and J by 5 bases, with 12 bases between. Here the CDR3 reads CASSYEAESTGELFF. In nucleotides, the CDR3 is TGTGCCAGCAGTTACGAAGCGGAGAGTACCGGGGAGCTGTTTTTT.